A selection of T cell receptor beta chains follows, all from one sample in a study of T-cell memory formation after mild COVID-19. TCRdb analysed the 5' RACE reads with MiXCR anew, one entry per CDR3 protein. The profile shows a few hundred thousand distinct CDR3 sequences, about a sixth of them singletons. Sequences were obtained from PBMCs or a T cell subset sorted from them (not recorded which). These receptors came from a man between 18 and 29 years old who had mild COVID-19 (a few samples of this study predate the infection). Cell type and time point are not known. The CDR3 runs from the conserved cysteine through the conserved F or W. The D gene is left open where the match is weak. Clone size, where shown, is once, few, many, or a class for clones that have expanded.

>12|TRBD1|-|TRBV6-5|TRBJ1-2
CASLNRGYGYTF
TGTGCCAGCCTTAACAGGGGCTATGGCTACACCTTC
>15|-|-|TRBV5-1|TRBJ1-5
CASSLGDTNNQPQHF
TGCGCCAGCAGCTTGGGAGACACGAACAATCAGCCCCAGCATTTT
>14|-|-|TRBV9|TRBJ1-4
CASSGTGSNEKLFF
TGTGCCAGCAGCGGTACCGGTTCTAATGAAAAACTGTTTTTT
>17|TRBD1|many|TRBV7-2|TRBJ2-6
CASTRTGGFSGANVLTF
TGTGCCAGCACCCGGACAGGGGGGTTCTCTGGGGCCAACGTCCTGACTTTC
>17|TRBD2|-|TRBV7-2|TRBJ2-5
CASSFSATSGGQETQYF
TGTGCCAGCAGCTTTTCCGCGACTAGCGGGGGCCAAGAGACCCAGTACTTC
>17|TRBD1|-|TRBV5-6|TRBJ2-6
CASSTYDRASGANVLTF
TGTGCCAGCAGCACGTACGACAGGGCTTCTGGGGCCAACGTCCTGACTTTC
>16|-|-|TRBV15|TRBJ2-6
CATSRGFPSGANVLTF
TGTGCCACCAGCAGAGGGTTCCCTAGTGGGGCCAACGTCCTGACTTTC
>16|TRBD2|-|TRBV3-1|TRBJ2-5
CASSPRGGGARETQYF
TGTGCCAGCAGCCCCCGAGGCGGGGGGGCCCGGGAGACCCAGTACTTC
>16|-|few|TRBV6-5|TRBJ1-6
CASSYSSTGYHSPLHF
TGTGCCAGCAGTTACTCGAGTACAGGGTATCATTCACCCCTCCACTTT
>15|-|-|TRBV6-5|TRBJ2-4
CASSYSSGAKNIQYF
TGTGCCAGCAGTTACTCAAGTGGAGCCAAAAACATTCAGTACTTC
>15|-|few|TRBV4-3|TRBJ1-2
CASSQVTRANYGYTF
TGCGCCAGCAGCCAAGTAACAAGAGCTAACTATGGCTACACCTTC
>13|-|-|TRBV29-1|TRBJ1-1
CSVIQGLNTEAFF
TGCAGCGTAATACAGGGCCTGAACACTGAAGCTTTCTTT
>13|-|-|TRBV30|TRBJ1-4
CAWSVGDNEKLFF
TGTGCCTGGAGTGTGGGGGATAATGAAAAACTGTTTTTT
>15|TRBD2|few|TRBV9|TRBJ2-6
CASSVGGAGANVLTF
TGTGCCAGCAGCGTCGGGGGGGCTGGGGCCAACGTCCTGACTTTC
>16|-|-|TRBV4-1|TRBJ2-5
CASSQPDLWGKETQYF
TGCGCCAGCAGCCAACCCGATTTGTGGGGTAAAGAGACCCAGTACTTC
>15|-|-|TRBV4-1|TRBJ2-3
CASSQGQKGTDTQYF
TGCGCCAGCAGCCAAGGGCAGAAGGGCACAGATACGCAGTATTTT
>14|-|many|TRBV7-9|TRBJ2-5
CASSLQGNVETQYF
TGTGCCAGCAGCTTACAAGGGAATGTGGAGACCCAGTACTTC
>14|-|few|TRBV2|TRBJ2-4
CASRAELAKNIQYF
TGTGCCAGCAGAGCAGAGCTAGCCAAAAACATTCAGTACTTC
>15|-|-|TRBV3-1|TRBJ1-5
CASSPVFGSNQPQHF
TGTGCCAGCAGCCCCGTATTCGGTAGCAATCAGCCCCAGCATTTT
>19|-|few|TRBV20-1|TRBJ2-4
CSGQGAGGDHRPPKNIQYF
TGCAGTGGACAGGGTGCGGGGGGCGACCACCGGCCCCCAAAAAACATTCAGTACTTC
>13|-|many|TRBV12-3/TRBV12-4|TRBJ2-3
CASRTTGADTQYF
TGTGCCAGCAGGACGACCGGCGCAGATACGCAGTATTTT
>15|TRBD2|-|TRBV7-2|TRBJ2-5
CASTAQSGGQETQYF
TGTGCCAGCACCGCTCAAAGCGGGGGGCAAGAGACCCAGTACTTC
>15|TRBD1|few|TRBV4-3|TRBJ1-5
CASSQEGTGSQPQHF
TGCGCCAGCAGCCAAGAAGGGACAGGGTCCCAGCCCCAGCATTTT
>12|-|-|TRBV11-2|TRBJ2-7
CASSRGTYEQYF
TGTGCCAGCAGCCGGGGGACCTACGAGCAGTACTTC
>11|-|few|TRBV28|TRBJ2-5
CASSLYQAEYF
TGTGCCAGCAGTTTGTACCAGGCCGAGTACTTC
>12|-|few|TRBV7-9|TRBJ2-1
CASSPRAGRGFF
TGTGCCAGCAGCCCCCGGGCCGGGAGAGGGTTCTTC
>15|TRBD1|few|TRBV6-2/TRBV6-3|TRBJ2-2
CASSYYTTGAGELFF
TGTGCCAGCAGTTACTACACAACAGGGGCCGGGGAGCTGTTTTTT
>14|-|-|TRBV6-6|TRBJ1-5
CASSLQVRGDPQHF
TGTGCCAGCAGCTTACAGGTCCGGGGGGATCCCCAGCATTTT
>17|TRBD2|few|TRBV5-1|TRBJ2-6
CASSLKRGGSGANVLTF
TGCGCCAGCAGCTTGAAGCGGGGGGGTTCTGGGGCCAACGTCCTGACTTTC
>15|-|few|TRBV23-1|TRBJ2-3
CASRYSGTPADTQYF
TGCGCCAGCAGATATTCCGGGACGCCCGCAGATACGCAGTATTTT
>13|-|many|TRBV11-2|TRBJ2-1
CASKASSYNEQFF
TGTGCCAGCAAGGCGAGCTCCTACAATGAGCAGTTCTTC
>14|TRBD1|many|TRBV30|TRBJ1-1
CAWYRGRVNTEAFF
TGTGCCTGGTACAGGGGGCGGGTGAACACTGAAGCTTTCTTT
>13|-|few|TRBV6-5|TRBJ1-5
CASSVSGNQPQHF
TGTGCCAGCAGTGTGTCAGGCAATCAGCCCCAGCATTTT
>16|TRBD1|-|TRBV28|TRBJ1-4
CASSLPGQGVGEKLFF
TGTGCCAGCAGTTTACCTGGACAGGGCGTGGGTGAAAAACTGTTTTTT
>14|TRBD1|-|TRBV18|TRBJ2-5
CASSDNRGQETQYF
TGTGCCAGCTCAGATAACAGGGGCCAAGAGACCCAGTACTTC
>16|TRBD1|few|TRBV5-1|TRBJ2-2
CASSGTTGGNTGELFF
TGCGCCAGCAGCGGCACAACAGGGGGAAACACCGGGGAGCTGTTTTTT
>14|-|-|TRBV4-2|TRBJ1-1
CASSLPPPNTEAFF
TGTGCCAGCAGTCTCCCGCCGCCGAACACTGAAGCTTTCTTT
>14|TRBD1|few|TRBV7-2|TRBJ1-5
CASSRDSVFQPQHF
TGTGCCAGCAGCCGGGACAGTGTATTCCAGCCCCAGCATTTT
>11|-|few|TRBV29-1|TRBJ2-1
CSVDSYNEQFF
TGCAGCGTAGACTCCTACAATGAGCAGTTCTTC
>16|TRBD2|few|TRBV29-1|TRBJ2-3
CSVGLGTSGGTDTQYF
TGCAGCGTTGGACTCGGGACTAGCGGGGGCACAGATACGCAGTATTTT
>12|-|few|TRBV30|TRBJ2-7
CAWSDRAYEQYF
TGTGCCTGGAGTGACAGGGCTTACGAGCAGTACTTC
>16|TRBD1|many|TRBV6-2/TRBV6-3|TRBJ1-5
CASSHPQGAFNQPQHF
TGTGCCAGCAGTCACCCCCAGGGGGCTTTTAATCAGCCCCAGCATTTT
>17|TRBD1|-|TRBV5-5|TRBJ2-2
CASSPRPGQGVAGELFF
TGTGCCAGCAGCCCAAGACCGGGACAGGGAGTCGCCGGGGAGCTGTTTTTT
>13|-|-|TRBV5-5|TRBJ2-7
CASSPVGSGEQYF
TGTGCCAGCAGCCCTGTGGGTTCGGGCGAGCAGTACTTC
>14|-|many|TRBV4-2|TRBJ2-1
CASSQDPRDWAQFF
TGTGCCAGCAGCCAAGATCCCCGGGACTGGGCTCAGTTCTTC
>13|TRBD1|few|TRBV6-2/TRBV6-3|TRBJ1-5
CASMDRRNQPQHF
TGTGCCAGCATGGACAGGCGAAATCAGCCCCAGCATTTT
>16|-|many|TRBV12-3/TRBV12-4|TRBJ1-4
CASKKRAGPTNEKLFF
TGTGCCAGCAAAAAAAGGGCGGGCCCAACTAATGAAAAACTGTTTTTT
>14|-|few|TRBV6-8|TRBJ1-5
CASTATGVNQPQHF
TGTGCCAGCACCGCGACAGGAGTCAATCAGCCCCAGCATTTT
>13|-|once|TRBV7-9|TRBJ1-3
CASSYKTGNTIYF
TGTGCCAGCAGCTACAAGACTGGAAACACCATATATTTT
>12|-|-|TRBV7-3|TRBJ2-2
CASSSYSGELFF
TGTGCCAGCAGCTCGTACTCGGGGGAGCTGTTTTTT
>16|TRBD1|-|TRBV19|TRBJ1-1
CASSIELGQKNTEAFF
TGTGCCAGTAGTATAGAACTGGGACAGAAGAACACTGAAGCTTTCTTT
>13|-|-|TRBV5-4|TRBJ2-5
CASKTEGGETQYF
TGTGCCAGCAAGACAGAAGGAGGGGAGACCCAGTACTTC
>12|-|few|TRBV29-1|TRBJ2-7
CSVEDVPYEQYF
TGCAGCGTTGAAGATGTGCCCTACGAGCAGTACTTC
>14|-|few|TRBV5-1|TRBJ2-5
CASSDPRGEETQYF
TGCGCCAGCAGCGATCCTAGGGGGGAGGAGACCCAGTACTTC
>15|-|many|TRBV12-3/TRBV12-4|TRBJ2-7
CASTPGVSKAYEQYF
TGTGCCAGCACCCCCGGGGTTTCGAAAGCCTACGAGCAGTACTTC